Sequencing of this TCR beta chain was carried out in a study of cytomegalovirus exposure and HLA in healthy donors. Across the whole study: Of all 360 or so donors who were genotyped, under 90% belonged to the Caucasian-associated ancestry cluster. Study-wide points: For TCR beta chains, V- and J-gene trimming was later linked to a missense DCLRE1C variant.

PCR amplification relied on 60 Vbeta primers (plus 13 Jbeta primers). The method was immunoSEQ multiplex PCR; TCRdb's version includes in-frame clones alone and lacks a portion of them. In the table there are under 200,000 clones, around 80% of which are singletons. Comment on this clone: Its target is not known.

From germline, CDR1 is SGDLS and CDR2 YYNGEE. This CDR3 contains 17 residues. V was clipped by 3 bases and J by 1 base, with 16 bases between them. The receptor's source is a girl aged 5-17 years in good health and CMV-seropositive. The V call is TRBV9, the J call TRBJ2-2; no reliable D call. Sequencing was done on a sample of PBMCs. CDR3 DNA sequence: TGTGCCAGCAGCGCGAGAAGACACTCTTTGAACACCGGGGAGCTGTTTTTT. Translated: CASSARRHSLNTGELFF.